Following are 17 T cell receptor beta chains from one sample sequenced in a study of blood T cell repertoires in COVID-19. Sequenced by immunoSEQ multiplex PCR; TCRdb stores in-frame clones only, minus some. This table holds roughly 480,000 clones, roughly 87% found once. Sequencing was performed on peripheral blood. These receptors all come from a man between 18 and 35 years old with COVID-19, enrolled during active disease.

The CDR3 is CASSQGSRGEQYF. Written as DNA, the CDR3 is TGTGCCAGCAGCCAAGGGTCCAGGGGTGAGCAGTACTTC. This rearrangement joins TRBV3-1 (or the pseudogene TRBV3-2) to TRBJ2-7, with a weak D call TRBD1 (6 bases). Trimming stripped 1 base from V and 7 bases from J, with 11 bases between. The germline gives CDR1 LGHDT, CDR2 YNNKEL (reference sequence). The CDR3 is 13 residues long.

The J gene is TRBJ2-7, the V gene TRBV9; possibly TRBD1 for D (6 bases). Trimming stripped 0 bases from V and 2 bases from J, with 12 bases between. The CDR3 has 15 residues. Germline lookup yields CDR1 SGDLS and CDR2 YYNGEE. CDR3 region: CASSVDPGAAYEQYF. The CDR3 nucleotides read TGTGCCAGCAGCGTAGACCCAGGGGCCGCCTACGAGCAGTACTTC.

The chain employs TRBV11-2 and TRBJ2-3; tentatively, D is TRBD1 (6 bases). This CDR3 is built from 13 residues. The ends were cut back, 4 bases at V and 6 bases at J, with 11 bases in the middle. The germline V gene encodes CDR1 SGHAT and CDR2 FQNNGV. CDR3 loop: CASSSTGADTQYF. The CDR3 bases are TGTGCCAGCAGCTCGACAGGAGCGGATACGCAGTATTTT.

The chain employs TRBV6-5 and TRBJ2-5; 8 nucleotides line up with TRBD2. The junction had 7 bases not matched to a gene; V was cut back by 5 bases and J by 5 bases. The CDR3 runs to 14 residues. The V gene's germline CDR1 is MNHEY and CDR2 SVGAGI. DNA of the CDR3: TGTGCCAGCAGTATAGCGGGAATTCGGGAGACCCAGTACTTC. It yields the protein CASSIAGIRETQYF.

This chain links TRBV11-3 with TRBJ1-2; 9 bases align to TRBD1. There are 11 residues in the CDR3. V dropped 8 bases and J dropped 7; count of bases not matched to a gene: 2. The germline V gene encodes CDR1 SGHNT and CDR2 YENEEA. The CDR3 coding sequence is TGTGCCAGCGGGACAGGGTTTGGCTACACCTTC. It codes for CASGTGFGYTF.

The chain uses TRBV19 and TRBJ2-7; 8 positions agree with TRBD2. From germline, CDR1 is LNHDA and CDR2 SQIVND (reference sequence). The CDR3 length is 15 residues. The trim removed 5 bases at V and 0 bases at J, leaving 6 bases unmatched. The CDR3 reads CASSPRGGASYEQYF. In nucleotides, the CDR3 is TGTGCCAGTAGTCCCCGGGGGGGCGCCTCCTACGAGCAGTACTTC.

V usage is TRBV27 and J usage is TRBJ1-1, with D possibly matching TRBD1 (5 bases). V lost 5 bases to trimming and J lost 2 bases, with 15 bases between them. Germline V gene data show CDR1 as MNHEY and CDR2 as SMNVEV (reference sequence). The CDR3 has 15 residues. This chain's CDR3 is CASSTLTVSNTEAFF. The DNA for the CDR3 is TGTGCCAGCAGTACATTGACAGTCTCAAACACTGAAGCTTTCTTT.

CDR3 sequence (DNA): TGTGCCAGCAGCGCCAGACGGGAGGAATCACCCCTCCACTTT. It codes for CASSARREESPLHF. The rearrangement joins TRBV4-2 to TRBJ1-6; the D is unclear. Trimming took off 5 bases at V and 10 bases at J, with 15 bases between the two ends. Germline CDR1 LGHNA, CDR2 YNFKEQ. The CDR3 is 14 residues long.

This clone was counted once. This rearrangement joins TRBV24-1 to TRBJ1-2; possible D gene TRBD1, 6 bases. The CDR3 totals 15 residues. Per germline, CDR1 KGHDR and CDR2 SFDVKD. V lost 3 bases, J lost 0 bases, and 10 bases lay in between. The CDR3 sequence is CATSDPDRPNYGYTF. In nucleotides, the CDR3 is TGTGCCACCAGTGATCCCGACAGGCCTAACTATGGCTACACCTTC.

The chain employs TRBV4-1 and TRBJ1-5; D might be TRBD1 (6 bases). Germline assignment: CDR1 MGHRA and CDR2 YSYEKL. The CDR3 is 15 residues long. V shed 0 bases and J shed 6 bases, with 12 bases lying between them. CDR3 protein: CASSQEGGGRQPQHF. As DNA, the CDR3 is TGCGCCAGCAGCCAAGAAGGCGGGGGGCGTCAGCCCCAGCATTTT.

V usage is TRBV14 and J usage is TRBJ2-1; D remains unclear. From germline, CDR1 is SGHDN and CDR2 FVKESK. V was shortened by 0 bases and J by 0 bases, with 9 bases between the two germline ends. CDR3 size: 16 residues. The CDR3: CASSQDRASSYNEQFF. The CDR3 bases are TGTGCCAGCAGCCAAGATCGAGCGAGCTCCTACAATGAGCAGTTCTTC. The variable domain in full, completed from reference TRBV14 and TRBJ2-1, reads EAGVTQFPSHSVIEKGQTVTLRCDPISGHDNLYWYRRVMGKEIKFLLHFVKESKQDESGMPNNRFLAERTGGTYSTLKVQPAELEDSGVYFCASSQDRASSYNEQFFGPGTRLTVL.

V is TRBV6-1 and J is TRBJ1-5; 12 positions match TRBD1. In germline, CDR1 is MNHNS, CDR2 SASEGT. Trimming removed 3 bases from V and 7 bases from J; junction bases left unmatched: 10. The CDR3 is made up of 17 amino acids. The chain's CDR3 is CASSEGTGGAGGQPQHF. The CDR3 DNA sequence: TGTGCCAGCAGTGAGGGGACAGGGGGCGCAGGAGGGCAGCCCCAGCATTTT.

This rearrangement joins TRBV21-1 to TRBJ1-1; whether TRBD1, the table's D call, matches the DNA was not checked. TRBV21-1 is assigned pseudogene status. There are 16 residues in the CDR3. The DNA for the CDR3 is TGTGCCAGCAGCAAGAAGCAGAACAGGTCTAACACTGAAGCTTTCTTT. Translating it yields CASSKKQNRSNTEAFF.

Concerning this clone itself: The sample has other DNA sequences that encode this CDR3 too. This chain links TRBV27 with TRBJ2-7; 9 nucleotides match TRBD2. J was trimmed by 0 bases and V by 5 bases; bases with no gene match: 5. The CDR3 contains 15 residues. From germline, CDR1 is MNHEY and CDR2 SMNVEV (reference sequence). The CDR3 DNA reads TGTGCCAGCAGTGTGACTAGCGGTTCCTCCTACGAGCAGTACTTC. It specifies CASSVTSGSSYEQYF.

The V and J genes are TRBV27 and TRBJ2-7, with 7 bases fitting TRBD2. The CDR3 length is 16 residues. Germline CDR1 reads MNHEY; CDR2 reads SMNVEV (reference sequence). V lost 0 bases and J lost 5; bases outside the gene matches: 10. CDR3 sequence (DNA): TGTGCCAGCAGTTTATCGAACGTTGCGGGAGTAAACGAGCAGTACTTC. Translating gives CASSLSNVAGVNEQYF.

The genes are TRBV29-1 and TRBJ1-1; the match to TRBD1 covers 9 bases. Germline CDR1 and CDR2: SQVTM and ANQGSEA. The V and J ends lost 6 bases and 4 bases, in that order; junction bases with no gene match: 9. CDR3 length: 14 residues. The CDR3 sequence is CSVGTGLDGTEAFF. CDR3 sequence (DNA): TGCAGCGTCGGGACAGGGCTTGACGGCACTGAAGCTTTCTTT.

The genes are TRBV7-9 and TRBJ1-1, with 8 bases fitting TRBD1. This CDR3 is 15 amino acids long. Germline V gives CDR1 SEHNR, CDR2 FQNEAQ (reference sequence). The J segment lost 1 base and the V segment lost 3 bases, leaving 4 bases of the junction unmatched. The CDR3 region has the DNA TGTGCCAGCAGCTTGGAAGGACAGGGGAACACTGAAGCTTTCTTT. This sequence encodes CASSLEGQGNTEAFF.